There are a few counts of the clone carrying this T cell receptor beta chain. Its antigen is still unknown. The data derive from a study of T cells after yellow fever vaccination. Study-wide findings and caveats: Post-booster repertoires contained most primary-vaccination clones again (about 95% CD4, 85% to 90% CD8).

The germline CDR1 and CDR2 sequences are LGHNA and YNFKEQ. This CDR3 has 14 amino acids. The ends were cut back, 4 bases at V and 4 bases at J, with 10 bases in the middle. MiXCR was run by TCRdb on the 5' RACE reads, yielding one entry per CDR3 protein. The sample records 80,000 to 100,000 distinct CDR3 sequences, 4.5% to 6% being singletons. The source material was CD8+ T cells sorted from PBMCs, sampled 10 days after the yellow fever booster vaccination. This chain links TRBV4-2 with TRBJ2-2, with unresolved D. The TCR comes from a man aged 18 to 35 who received the YFV17D yellow fever vaccine. CDR3: CASSLETPTGELFF. CDR3 nucleotides: TGTGCCAGCAGCCTCGAGACTCCCACCGGGGAGCTGTTTTTT.